This T cell receptor (beta chain) was profiled in a study of CD8+CD57+ T cells in acquired aplastic anemia. Study overall: Recorded DNA amounts for sorted CD4+ and CD8+ cells had an average of around 3.5 ug.

Genomic DNA served as template for TCR beta VDJ and CDR3 profiling. In TCRdb, the reads were re-called with MiXCR into one record per CDR3 protein. The sample shows 120,000 or so distinct CDR3 sequences, about 40% of them seen only once. Individuals selected for sequencing had exhibited CD8+CD57+ cell expansion on flow cytometry. The patients all had a severe acquired aplastic anemia diagnosis. Study-level findings and limits: Sharing between patients and controls was observed for around 27 CD8+ CDR3 sequences. Any difference that existed in CD8+ Simpson's diversity between patients and controls was not significant.

Comments on this clonotype: Its antigen is currently unknown.

The origin of this receptor is a human donor with aplastic anemia. The specimen sequenced was sorted CD4+, CD8+, or CD8+CD57+ T cells (not recorded which) from PBMCs.

The CDR3 coding sequence is TGTGCCAGCAGCCCCCTCCCCACGACAGGTTCTGGCCAGCCCCAGCATTTT. Protein: CASSPLPTTGSGQPQHF. V usage is TRBV7-6 and J usage is TRBJ1-5, with D possibly being TRBD1 (6 bases). The V end was cut by 5 bases, the J end by 7 bases, with 24 bases between. The CDR3 has 17 residues. Germline loops: CDR1 SGHVS, CDR2 FNYEAQ.